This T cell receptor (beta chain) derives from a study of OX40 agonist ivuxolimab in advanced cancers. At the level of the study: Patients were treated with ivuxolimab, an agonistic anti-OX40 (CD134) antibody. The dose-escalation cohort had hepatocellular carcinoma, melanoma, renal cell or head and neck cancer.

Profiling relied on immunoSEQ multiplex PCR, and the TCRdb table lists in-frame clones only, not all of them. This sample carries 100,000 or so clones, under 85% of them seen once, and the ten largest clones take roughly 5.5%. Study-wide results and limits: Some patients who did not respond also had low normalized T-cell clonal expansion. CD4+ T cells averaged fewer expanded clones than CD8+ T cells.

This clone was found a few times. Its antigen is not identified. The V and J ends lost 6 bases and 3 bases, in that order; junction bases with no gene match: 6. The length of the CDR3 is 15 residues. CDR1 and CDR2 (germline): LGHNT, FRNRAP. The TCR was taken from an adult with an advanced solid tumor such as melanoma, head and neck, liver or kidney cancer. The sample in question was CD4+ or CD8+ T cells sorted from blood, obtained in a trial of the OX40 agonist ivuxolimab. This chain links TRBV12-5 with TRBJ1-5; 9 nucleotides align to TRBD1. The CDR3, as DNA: TGTGCTAGTGGCCCGGGACAGGGTAACAATCAGCCCCAGCATTTT. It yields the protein CASGPGQGNNQPQHF.